Below, 24 T cell receptor beta chains from the same sample are listed, as sequenced in a study of blood T cell repertoires in COVID-19. Generated by immunoSEQ multiplex PCR, the TCRdb table keeps only in-frame clones and is missing some. Of 200,000 to 250,000 clones in the sample, about 85% were seen once. The material sequenced was PBMCs or T cells enriched from blood (not recorded which). Receptors were obtained from a man between 25 and 39 years old who had recovered from COVID-19.

The genes are TRBV10-3 and TRBJ1-2; no clear D gene. The V end was cut by 2 bases, the J end by 8 bases, with 21 bases between. This CDR3 is built from 16 residues. Germline loops: CDR1 ENHRY, CDR2 SYGVKD. Here the CDR3 DNA reads TGTGCCATCAGTGAGACTTACGGGATTATCGGGTACGGCTACACCTTC. It specifies CAISETYGIIGYGYTF.

This chain uses TRBV15 with TRBJ2-7; weak D call: TRBD2 (6 bases). The V end lost 0 bases, the J end lost 2 bases, and 11 bases lay between the germline ends. Germline-derived CDR1 and CDR2 are LNHNV and YYDKDF (reference sequence). This CDR3 region has 15 residues. The CDR3 loop is CATSRDAEGAYEQYF. DNA for the CDR3: TGTGCCACCAGCAGAGACGCGGAGGGAGCCTACGAGCAGTACTTC.

The chain is built from TRBV4-1 and TRBJ2-2, with a possible D match to TRBD2 (7 bases). Germline CDR1 and CDR2: MGHRA and YSYEKL. Trimming cost V 4 bases and J 6 bases, with 18 bases left between them. The CDR3 runs 16 residues. The CDR3 DNA reads as TGCGCCAGCAGCCCCATAGGGGGGGGGCTCTCCGGGGAGCTGTTTTTT. Its protein product is CASSPIGGGLSGELFF.

This clone was detected only once. This chain connects TRBV2 to TRBJ2-4, with TRBD2 as a possible D gene (6 bases). The CDR3 has 14 amino acids. The V gene lost 6 bases and the J gene lost 3 bases, with 12 bases spanning the gap. Germline loops: CDR1 SNHLY, CDR2 FYNNEI. CDR3 DNA: TGTGCCAGCAGGAGCGACGGGGGCAAAAACATTCAGTACTTC. Its translation: CASRSDGGKNIQYF.

CDR3 DNA: TGTGCCAGTAGTTTGGGGGGACAGAAACAGCCCCAGCATTTT. It yields the protein CASSLGGQKQPQHF. This chain joins TRBV19 and TRBJ1-5, with TRBD1 matching over 7 bases. After removal of 5 bases from V and 7 bases from J, the junction contained 8 bases not matched to a gene. The length of the CDR3 is 14 residues. Germline V lookup: CDR1 LNHDA, CDR2 SQIVND (reference sequence). The whole variable domain, remainder taken from reference TRBV19 and TRBJ1-5, is DGGITQSPKYLFRKEGQNVTLSCEQNLNHDAMYWYRQDPGQGLRLIYYSQIVNDFQKGDIAEGYSVSREKKESFPLTVTSAQKNPTAFYLCASSLGGQKQPQHFGDGTRLSIL.

This clone was seen a handful of times. The chain employs TRBV5-1 and TRBJ2-7; D is uncertain. The CDR3 contains 13 residues. The germline V gene encodes CDR1 SGHRS and CDR2 YFSETQ. Trimming took off 0 bases at V and 3 bases at J, with 7 bases between the two ends. The CDR3 DNA reads TGCGCCAGCAGCTTGGATTCCATCTACGAGCAGTACTTC. This gives the protein CASSLDSIYEQYF.

The gene calls are TRBV7-2 and TRBJ2-5; D remains ambiguous. Trimming pared 3 bases from V and 3 bases from J, leaving 5 bases between. The CDR3 covers 12 residues. CDR1 is SGHTA and CDR2 is FQGNSA in the germline V gene. The CDR3, as DNA: TGTGCCAGCAGCTTTTCAGAAGAGACCCAGTACTTC. Amino acids: CASSFSEETQYF.

The chain employs TRBV27 and TRBJ1-5; D is unclear. The germline V gene encodes CDR1 MNHEY and CDR2 SMNVEV (reference sequence). Trimming cost V 6 bases and J 0 bases, with 21 bases left between them. This CDR3 has 18 residues. Here the CDR3 DNA reads TGTGCCAGCAGCGCCCGGAGCCCAGGACTATATAGCAATCAGCCCCAGCATTTT. Translated, it gives CASSARSPGLYSNQPQHF.

Here the CDR3 reads CASSSLDRVSGNTIYF. The DNA for the CDR3 is TGTGCCAGCAGTTCCCTAGACAGGGTCAGTGGAAACACCATATATTTT. V gene TRBV28 combines with J gene TRBJ1-3; 7 nucleotides match TRBD1. Germline assignment: CDR1 MDHEN and CDR2 SYDVKM. Losses at the gene ends were 4 bases for V and 3 bases for J; bases not matched to a gene: 9. The CDR3 is 16 residues long.

This clone turned up a few times. J is TRBJ1-3 and V is TRBV7-8, with a weak D call TRBD1 (5 bases). V gave up 0 bases and J gave up 10 bases, with 16 bases separating them. Germline V gene lookup returns CDR1 SGHVS and CDR2 FQNEAQ. The CDR3 is made up of 15 amino acids. CDR3 sequence reads: CASSLAEGTGRTIYF. The DNA of the CDR3 is TGTGCCAGCAGCTTAGCGGAGGGGACGGGACGGACCATATATTTT.

This clone was detected only a few times. The rearrangement uses TRBV19 and TRBJ1-4; D possibly corresponds to TRBD1 (6 bases). Germline V lookup: CDR1 LNHDA, CDR2 SQIVND (reference sequence). The CDR3 is 16 amino acids. V lost 5 bases to trimming and J lost 8 bases, with 21 bases between them. The CDR3 bases are TGTGCCAGTAGTTTCCAATTCAGGGGAGTTGGGGAAAAACTGTTTTTT. It translates to CASSFQFRGVGEKLFF.

This CDR3 reads CASSSPTGGGEQYF. DNA for the CDR3: TGTGCCAGCAGCTCCCCGACAGGGGGCGGCGAGCAGTACTTC. V usage is TRBV7-2 and J usage is TRBJ2-7; 10 bases agree with TRBD1. The CDR3 runs to 14 residues. Looked up from germline, CDR1 is SGHTA and CDR2 is FQGNSA. V shed 4 bases, J shed 6 bases, and the junction held 6 bases outside the gene matches.

The rearrangement uses TRBV10-2 and TRBJ2-5; 12 bases align to TRBD2. The V gene end was trimmed by 5 bases and the J gene end by 5 bases; junction bases not matched to a gene: 6. The CDR3 contains 15 residues. Germline V lookup: CDR1 WSHSY, CDR2 SAAADI. CDR3 nucleotide sequence: TGCGCCAGCAGTAAGACTAGCGGGAGAGGTGAGACCCAGTACTTC. It codes for CASSKTSGRGETQYF.

This sequence joins TRBV4-2 and TRBJ2-7, with D possibly being TRBD2 (6 bases). The CDR3 is 17 residues long. The V gene's germline CDR1 is LGHNA and CDR2 YNFKEQ. V lost 2 bases and J 9 bases, leaving 26 bases between the germline ends. CDR3 loop: CASSQLGKRDLWGGQYF. CDR3 bases: TGTGCCAGCAGCCAATTGGGGAAAAGGGACCTATGGGGAGGGCAGTACTTC.

The chain joins TRBV13 to TRBJ1-6; D might be TRBD1 (5 bases). Germline CDR1 is PRHDT and CDR2 is FYEKMQ (reference sequence). CDR3 length: 14 residues. V was cut by 2 bases and J by 6 bases, with 8 bases left in between. CDR3 coding DNA: TGTGCCAGCAGCTTACGACAGCTTAATTCACCCCTCCACTTT. Translated: CASSLRQLNSPLHF.

The V gene is TRBV5-5, the J gene TRBJ2-7; no definite D call. CDR3 length: 11 amino acids. Germline V gene data show CDR1 as SGHKS and CDR2 as YYEKEE (reference sequence). Between the trimmed V and J ends, which lost 0 bases and 5 bases, there was a span of 3 bases. CDR3 loop: CASSLVDEQYF. Written as DNA, the CDR3 is TGTGCCAGCAGCTTGGTAGACGAGCAGTACTTC.

This rearrangement joins TRBV7-9 to TRBJ2-7; the D gene is possibly TRBD1 (6 bases). This CDR3 contains 14 residues. The V end was cut by 5 bases, the J end by 6 bases, with 17 bases between. CDR1 is SEHNR and CDR2 is FQNEAQ in the germline V gene (reference sequence). CDR3 sequence reads: CASSPPEQGREQYF. CDR3 bases: TGTGCCAGCAGCCCACCTGAACAGGGTCGCGAGCAGTACTTC.

This clone was seen just once. V is TRBV19 and J is TRBJ1-1; no definite D call. The CDR3 length is 13 residues. V was cut by 3 bases and J by 1 base, with 6 bases left in between. The germline gives CDR1 LNHDA, CDR2 SQIVND (reference sequence). The CDR3 DNA sequence: TGTGCCAGTAGTATCAGTTGGAACACTGAAGCTTTCTTT. This translates into CASSISWNTEAFF.

Here the CDR3 DNA reads TGTGCCAGCAGTTTTTACAACGCATCCCCCAATGAGCAGTTCTTC. This translates into CASSFYNASPNEQFF. This rearrangement joins TRBV27 to TRBJ2-1; D is unresolved. The CDR3 extends over 15 amino acids. With 3 bases removed from V and 6 bases from J, the gap between germline ends came to 15 bases. Germline CDR1 MNHEY, CDR2 SMNVEV (reference sequence).

Turning to this clone: At one of its ends the junction is not consistent with the germline gene, which may arise from a read error. This chain links TRBV11-2 with TRBJ2-2; TRBD2 agrees at 9 bases. This CDR3 contains 15 residues. Germline assignment: CDR1 SGHAT and CDR2 FQNNGV. The CDR3 nucleotides read TGTGCCAGCAGTTTAGTAGCGGGAGTATCGGGGGAGCTGTTTTTT. Protein sequence: CASSLVAGVSGELFF.

The chain recombines TRBV12-5 with TRBJ1-1; maybe TRBD1 (6 bases). The CDR3 runs 13 residues. Germline values: CDR1 LGHNT, CDR2 FRNRAP. Trimming stripped 5 bases from V and 7 bases from J, with 14 bases between. CDR3 residues: CASGPRGTGEAFF. As DNA, the CDR3 is TGTGCTAGTGGTCCCAGGGGAACGGGTGAAGCTTTCTTT.

The rearrangement uses TRBV19 and TRBJ2-7, with 7 bases identical to TRBD2. CDR1 and CDR2 (germline): LNHDA, SQIVND (reference sequence). The junction had 7 bases not matched to a gene; V was cut back by 8 bases and J by 3 bases. CDR3 length: 13 residues. CDR3 nucleotide sequence: TGTGCCAGTGGGGGGGGACCAAACTACGAGCAGTACTTC. It specifies CASGGGPNYEQYF.

The V and J genes are TRBV6-4 and TRBJ2-1; 7 bases fit TRBD1. V lost 2 bases to trimming and J lost 0 bases; unmatched junction nucleotides: 13. From germline, CDR1 is MRHNA and CDR2 SNTAGT. CDR3 size: 19 residues. Here the CDR3 reads CASSDRGQTTLSSYNEQFF. The CDR3 nucleotides read TGTGCCAGCAGTGACAGGGGACAGACAACTTTAAGCTCCTACAATGAGCAGTTCTTC.

This chain joins TRBV19 and TRBJ2-5; D perhaps matches TRBD1 (6 bases). CDR3 length: 14 residues. V was trimmed by 2 bases and J by 5 bases, leaving 12 bases between them. In germline, CDR1 is LNHDA, CDR2 SQIVND (reference sequence). CDR3 nucleotides: TGTGCCAGTAGTATAACAGGGCGGAAGGAGACCCAGTACTTC. Protein product: CASSITGRKETQYF.